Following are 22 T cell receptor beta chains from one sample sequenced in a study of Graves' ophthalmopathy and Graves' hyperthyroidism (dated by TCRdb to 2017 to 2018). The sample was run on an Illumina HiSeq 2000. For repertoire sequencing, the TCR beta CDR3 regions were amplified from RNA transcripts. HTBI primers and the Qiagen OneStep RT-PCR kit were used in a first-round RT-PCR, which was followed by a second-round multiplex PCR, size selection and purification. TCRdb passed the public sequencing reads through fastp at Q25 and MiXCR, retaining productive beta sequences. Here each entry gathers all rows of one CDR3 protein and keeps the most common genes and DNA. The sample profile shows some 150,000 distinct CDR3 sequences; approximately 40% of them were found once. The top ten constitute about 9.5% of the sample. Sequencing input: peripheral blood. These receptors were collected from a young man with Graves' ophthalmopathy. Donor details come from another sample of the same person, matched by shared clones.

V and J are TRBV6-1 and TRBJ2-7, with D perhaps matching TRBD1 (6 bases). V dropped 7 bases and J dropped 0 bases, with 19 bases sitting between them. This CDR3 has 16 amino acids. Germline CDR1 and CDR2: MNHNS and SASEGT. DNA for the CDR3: TGTGCCAGCACATTATCAGGGGCCTCCAGCTCCTACGAGCAGTACTTC. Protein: CASTLSGASSSYEQYF.

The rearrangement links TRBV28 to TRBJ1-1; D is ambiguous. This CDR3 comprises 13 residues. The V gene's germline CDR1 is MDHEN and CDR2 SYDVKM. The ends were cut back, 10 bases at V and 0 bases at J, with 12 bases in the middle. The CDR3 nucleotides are TGTGCCACCCGCCTGGGGATGAACACTGAAGCTTTCTTT. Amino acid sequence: CATRLGMNTEAFF.

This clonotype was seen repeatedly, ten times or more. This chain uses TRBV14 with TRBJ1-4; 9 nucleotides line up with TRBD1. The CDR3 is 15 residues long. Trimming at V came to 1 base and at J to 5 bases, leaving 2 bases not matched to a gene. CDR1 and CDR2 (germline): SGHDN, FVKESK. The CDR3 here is CASSQAGTGNEKLFF. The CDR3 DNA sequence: TGTGCCAGCAGCCAAGCAGGGACAGGGAATGAAAAACTGTTTTTT.

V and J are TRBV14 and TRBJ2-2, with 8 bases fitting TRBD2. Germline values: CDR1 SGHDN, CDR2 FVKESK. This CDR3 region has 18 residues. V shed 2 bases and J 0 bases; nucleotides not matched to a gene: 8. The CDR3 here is CASSQFPGLVTNTGELFF. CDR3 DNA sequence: TGTGCCAGCAGCCAATTTCCGGGACTAGTGACGAACACCGGGGAGCTGTTTTTT.

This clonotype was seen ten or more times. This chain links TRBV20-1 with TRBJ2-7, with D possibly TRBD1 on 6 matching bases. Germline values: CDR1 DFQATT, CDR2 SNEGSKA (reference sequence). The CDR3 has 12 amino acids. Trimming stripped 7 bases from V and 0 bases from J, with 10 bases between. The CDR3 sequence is CSVRGGSYEQYF. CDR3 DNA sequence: TGCAGTGTAAGAGGGGGCTCCTACGAGCAGTACTTC.

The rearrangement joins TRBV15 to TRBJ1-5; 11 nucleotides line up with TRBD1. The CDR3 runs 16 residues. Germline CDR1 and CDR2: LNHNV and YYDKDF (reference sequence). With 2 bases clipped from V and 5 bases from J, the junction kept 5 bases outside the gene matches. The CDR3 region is CATSRRDRGIHQPQHF. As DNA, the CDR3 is TGTGCCACCAGCAGACGGGACAGGGGGATACATCAGCCCCAGCATTTT.

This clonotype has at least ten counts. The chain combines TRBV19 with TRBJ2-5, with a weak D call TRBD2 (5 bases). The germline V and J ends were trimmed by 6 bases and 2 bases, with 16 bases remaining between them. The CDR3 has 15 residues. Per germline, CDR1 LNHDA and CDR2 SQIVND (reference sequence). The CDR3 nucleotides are TGTGCCAGTAGCTTAGGGAGAATGGGGCAAGAGACCCAGTACTTC. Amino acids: CASSLGRMGQETQYF.

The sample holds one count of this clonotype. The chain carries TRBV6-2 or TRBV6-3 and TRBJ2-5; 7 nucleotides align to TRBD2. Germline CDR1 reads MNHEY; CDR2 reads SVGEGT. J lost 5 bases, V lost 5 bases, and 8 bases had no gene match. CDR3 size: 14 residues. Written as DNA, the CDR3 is TGTGCCAGCAGTGTCCTGGGAGGGCCGGAGACCCAGTACTTC. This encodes CASSVLGGPETQYF.

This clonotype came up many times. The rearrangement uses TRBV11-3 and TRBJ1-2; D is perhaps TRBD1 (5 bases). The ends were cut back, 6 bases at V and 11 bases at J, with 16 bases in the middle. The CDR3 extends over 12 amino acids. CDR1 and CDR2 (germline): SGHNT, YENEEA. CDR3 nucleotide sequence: TGTGCCAGCAGGGAGTCGGGGCAGCTTTACACCTTC. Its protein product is CASRESGQLYTF.

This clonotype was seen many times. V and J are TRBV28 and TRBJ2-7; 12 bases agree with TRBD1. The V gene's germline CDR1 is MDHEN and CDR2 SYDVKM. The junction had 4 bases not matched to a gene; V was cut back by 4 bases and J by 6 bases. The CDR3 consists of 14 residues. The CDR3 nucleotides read TGTGCCAGCAGTTGGGACAGGGGGCGTCTCGAGCAGTACTTC. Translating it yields CASSWDRGRLEQYF.

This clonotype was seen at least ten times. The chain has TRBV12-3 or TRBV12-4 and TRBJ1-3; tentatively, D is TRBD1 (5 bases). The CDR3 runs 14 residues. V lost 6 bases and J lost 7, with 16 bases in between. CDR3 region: CASSQERGWNTIYF. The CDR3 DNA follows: TGTGCCAGCAGCCAGGAACGGGGGTGGAACACCATATATTTT.

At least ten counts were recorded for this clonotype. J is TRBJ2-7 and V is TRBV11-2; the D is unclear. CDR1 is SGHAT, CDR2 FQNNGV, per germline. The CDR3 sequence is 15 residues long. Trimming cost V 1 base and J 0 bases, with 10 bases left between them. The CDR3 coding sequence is TGTGCCAGCAGCTTAGGATCCGGGTTCTCCTACGAGCAGTACTTC. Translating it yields CASSLGSGFSYEQYF.

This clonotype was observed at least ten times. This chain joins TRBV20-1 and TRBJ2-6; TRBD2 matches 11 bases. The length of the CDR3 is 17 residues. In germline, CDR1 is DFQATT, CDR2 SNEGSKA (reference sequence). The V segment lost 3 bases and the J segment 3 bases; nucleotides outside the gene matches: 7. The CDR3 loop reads CSARSTSGRSGANVLTF. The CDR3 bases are TGCAGTGCTAGGTCCACTAGCGGGAGAAGTGGGGCCAACGTCCTGACTTTC.

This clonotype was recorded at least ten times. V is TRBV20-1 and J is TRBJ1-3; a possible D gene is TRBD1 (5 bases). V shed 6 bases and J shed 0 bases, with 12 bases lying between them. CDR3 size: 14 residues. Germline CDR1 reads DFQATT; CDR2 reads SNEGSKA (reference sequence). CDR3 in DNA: TGCAGTGCCTACGGGACGGCCTCTGGAAACACCATATATTTT. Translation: CSAYGTASGNTIYF.

The CDR3: CASSLEGSRGTQYF. The CDR3 DNA follows: TGTGCCAGCAGTTTGGAGGGCTCCAGGGGGACCCAGTACTTC. This chain uses TRBV28 with TRBJ2-5; D could derive from TRBD1 or TRBD2 (6 bases each). Germline CDR1 and CDR2: MDHEN and SYDVKM. V was pared by 3 bases and J by 7 bases, with 15 bases between. This CDR3 is built from 14 residues.

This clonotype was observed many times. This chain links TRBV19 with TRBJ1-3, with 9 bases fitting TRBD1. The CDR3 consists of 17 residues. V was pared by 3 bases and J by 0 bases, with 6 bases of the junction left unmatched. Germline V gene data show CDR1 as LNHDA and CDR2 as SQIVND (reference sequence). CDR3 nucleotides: TGTGCCAGTAGTATTTACAGGGGGCGAAGCTCTGGAAACACCATATATTTT. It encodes CASSIYRGRSSGNTIYF. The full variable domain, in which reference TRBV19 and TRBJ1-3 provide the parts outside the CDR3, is DGGITQSPKYLFRKEGQNVTLSCEQNLNHDAMYWYRQDPGQGLRLIYYSQIVNDFQKGDIAEGYSVSREKKESFPLTVTSAQKNPTAFYLCASSIYRGRSSGNTIYFGEGSWLTVV.

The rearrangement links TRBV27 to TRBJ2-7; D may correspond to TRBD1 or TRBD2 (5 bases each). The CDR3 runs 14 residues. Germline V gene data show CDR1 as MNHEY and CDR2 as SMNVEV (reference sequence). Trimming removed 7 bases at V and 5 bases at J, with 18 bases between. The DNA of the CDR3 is TGTGCCAGCAAACAGGTGGCAGGGAGCAACGAGCAGTACTTC. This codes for CASKQVAGSNEQYF.

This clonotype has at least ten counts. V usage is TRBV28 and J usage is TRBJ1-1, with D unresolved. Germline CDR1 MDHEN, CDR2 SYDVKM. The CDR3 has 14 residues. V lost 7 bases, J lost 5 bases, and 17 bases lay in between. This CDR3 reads CASTPGVTRTEAFF. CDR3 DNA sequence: TGTGCCAGCACTCCAGGTGTGACTAGGACTGAAGCTTTCTTT.

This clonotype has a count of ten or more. The CDR3 spells CASRAGTDYGYTF. CDR3 sequence (DNA): TGTGCCAGCAGAGCCGGGACAGACTATGGCTACACCTTC. The rearrangement links TRBV12-3 or TRBV12-4 to TRBJ1-2; 7 positions agree with TRBD1. The CDR3 totals 13 residues. V was clipped by 6 bases and J by 3 bases; unmatched bases: 4.

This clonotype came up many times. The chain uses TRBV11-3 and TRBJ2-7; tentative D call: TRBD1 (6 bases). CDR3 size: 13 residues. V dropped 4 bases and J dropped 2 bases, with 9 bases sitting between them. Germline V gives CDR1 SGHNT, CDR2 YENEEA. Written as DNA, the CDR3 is TGTGCCAGCAGCTCTGGACAGACCTACGAGCAGTACTTC. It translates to CASSSGQTYEQYF.

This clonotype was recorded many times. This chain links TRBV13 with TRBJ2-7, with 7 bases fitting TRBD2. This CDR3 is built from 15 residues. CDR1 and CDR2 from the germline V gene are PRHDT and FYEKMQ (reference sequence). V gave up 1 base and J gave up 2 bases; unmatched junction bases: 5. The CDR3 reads CASSLAASGPYEQYF. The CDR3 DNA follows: TGTGCCAGCAGCTTAGCGGCTAGCGGCCCCTACGAGCAGTACTTC.

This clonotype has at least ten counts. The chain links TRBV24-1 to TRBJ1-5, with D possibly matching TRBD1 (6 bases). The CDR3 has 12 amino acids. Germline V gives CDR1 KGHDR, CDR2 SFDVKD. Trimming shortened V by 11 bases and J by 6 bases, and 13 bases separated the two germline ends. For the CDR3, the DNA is TGTGCCAGCAGCAGGGGTGTTCAGCCCCAGCATTTT. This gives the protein CASSRGVQPQHF.